These 29 T cell receptor beta chains were sequenced from one sample in a study of cytomegalovirus exposure and HLA in healthy donors. The PCR employed 60 Vbeta primers together with 13 Jbeta primers. Only in-frame clones appear in the TCRdb table, and some are missing; sequencing was by immunoSEQ multiplex PCR. The sample holds 310,000 or so clones, approximately 90% seen once. Sequenced material: PBMCs. Receptors originate from a woman aged 18-35 years in good health and CMV-seronegative.

This chain joins TRBV7-2 and TRBJ1-2; D may be TRBD1 (6 bases). V lost 6 bases to trimming and J lost 7 bases, with 18 bases between them. Germline V gene data show CDR1 as SGHTA and CDR2 as FQGNSA. The CDR3 length is 14 residues. The CDR3 sequence: CASRNRDIGAGYTF. The CDR3, as DNA: TGTGCCAGCAGAAACCGGGACATTGGGGCTGGCTACACCTTC.

The chain joins TRBV6-6 to TRBJ1-5; D unclear. Trimming took off 5 bases at V and 5 bases at J, with 10 bases between the two ends. Germline assignment: CDR1 MNHNY and CDR2 SVGAGI (reference sequence). This CDR3 contains 13 residues. CDR3 DNA: TGTGCCAGCAGTGCTGACACTTATCAGCCCCAGCATTTT. This encodes CASSADTYQPQHF.

V and J are TRBV10-1 and TRBJ2-1; 8 nucleotides align to TRBD2. The V segment lost 3 bases and the J segment 5 bases; nucleotides outside the gene matches: 6. Germline V gene lookup returns CDR1 WNHNN and CDR2 SYGVQD (reference sequence). The CDR3 has 15 residues. In nucleotides, the CDR3 is TGCGCCAGCAGTGAATTCCTAGCGGGCCACAATGAGCAGTTCTTC. Translating gives CASSEFLAGHNEQFF.

A note on this clone: This specimen includes other DNA sequences encoding the same CDR3. This chain joins TRBV6-5 and TRBJ1-6; 9 bases are a match to TRBD1. The CDR3 loop spans 15 amino acids. Germline-derived CDR1 and CDR2 are MNHEY and SVGAGI. With 6 bases clipped from V and 13 bases from J, the junction kept 13 bases outside the gene matches. DNA of the CDR3: TGTGCCAGCAGACCTGGGACAGGGTTGGCATCCCCCCTCCACTTT. It codes for CASRPGTGLASPLHF.

This clone was picked up one time. V is TRBV11-2 and J is TRBJ2-3; 7 bases are a match to TRBD2. Germline-derived CDR1 and CDR2 are SGHAT and FQNNGV. The CDR3 runs 17 residues. Trimming removed 1 base from V and 1 base from J; junction bases left unmatched: 8. This CDR3 is CASSLVLWGGRTDTQYF. Written as DNA, the CDR3 is TGTGCCAGCAGCTTAGTTTTGTGGGGGGGACGCACAGATACGCAGTATTTT.

This rearrangement joins TRBV29-1 to TRBJ1-2; no definite D call. There are 12 residues in the CDR3. V lost 5 bases and J lost 1, with 8 bases in between. Germline V gene sequence: CDR1 SQVTM, CDR2 ANQGSEA. This chain's CDR3 is CSVYTVNYGYTF. CDR3 in DNA: TGCAGCGTTTATACAGTTAACTATGGCTACACCTTC.

The CDR3 DNA sequence: TGTGCCAGCAGCCAGAAACCGGGACAGTCTTCTGGAAACACCATATATTTT. It codes for CASSQKPGQSSGNTIYF. The chain combines TRBV2 with TRBJ1-3; 7 bases are shared with TRBD1. V dropped 6 bases and J dropped 1; count of bases not matched to a gene: 12. Per the germline V gene, CDR1 is SNHLY and CDR2 is FYNNEI. CDR3 length: 17 amino acids.

This clone has only a few counts. The rearrangement links TRBV5-4 to TRBJ1-4, with D maybe TRBD1 (5 bases). CDR3 length: 14 amino acids. Deletions cut 4 bases from V and 8 bases from J, with 15 bases between. In germline, CDR1 is SGHNT, CDR2 YYREEE (reference sequence). The DNA for the CDR3 is TGTGCCAGCAGCCCCCGGGGGTCGGGCGAAAAACTGTTTTTT. This encodes CASSPRGSGEKLFF.

This clone was counted once. This chain connects TRBV6-5 to TRBJ2-7, with D possibly matching TRBD1 (6 bases). The CDR3 covers 14 residues. Germline loops: CDR1 MNHEY, CDR2 SVGAGI. V was trimmed by 6 bases and J by 2 bases, leaving 14 bases between them. CDR3 coding DNA: TGTGCCAGCAGACCCCGACAGGAAACCTACGAGCAGTACTTC. This gives the protein CASRPRQETYEQYF.

This CDR3 is CASSLRATGLSGNTIYF. The CDR3 DNA is TGTGCCAGCAGCTTACGGGCTACAGGGCTCTCTGGAAACACCATATATTTT. This rearrangement joins TRBV13 to TRBJ1-3; tentative D call: TRBD1 (6 bases). CDR3 length equals 17 residues. Trimming stripped 2 bases from V and 0 bases from J, with 14 bases between. Germline V gene lookup returns CDR1 PRHDT and CDR2 FYEKMQ (reference sequence).

The J gene is TRBJ2-1, the V gene TRBV11-2, with D possibly matching TRBD2 (6 bases). The germline V gene encodes CDR1 SGHAT and CDR2 FQNNGV. The CDR3 loop spans 15 amino acids. Trimming cost V 5 bases and J 4 bases, with 15 bases left between them. CDR3 sequence reads: CASSRGRGVYNEQFF. The CDR3 DNA reads as TGTGCCAGCAGCCGCGGGCGGGGAGTATACAATGAGCAGTTCTTC.

The chain is built from TRBV6-1 and TRBJ2-7, with 7 bases matching TRBD2. Trimming cost V 2 bases and J 4 bases; bases outside gene matches: 11. The CDR3 loop spans 16 amino acids. Germline values: CDR1 MNHNS, CDR2 SASEGT. The CDR3 region is CASSESGAAAKYEQYF. Written as DNA, the CDR3 is TGTGCCAGCAGTGAAAGCGGGGCGGCCGCTAAATACGAGCAGTACTTC.

This chain uses TRBV30 with TRBJ1-2; 8 positions agree with TRBD1. This CDR3 spans 13 amino acids. Germline V gives CDR1 GTSNPN, CDR2 SVGIG (reference sequence). V was clipped by 2 bases and J by 8 bases; unmatched bases: 7. For the CDR3, the DNA is TGTGCCTGGAGTTCCGGACAGGGATCGGGCTACACCTTC. Its translation: CAWSSGQGSGYTF.

This sequence joins TRBV6-1 and TRBJ2-7; unclear D gene. The CDR3 has 12 residues. V lost 8 bases to trimming and J lost 3 bases, with 11 bases between them. Germline CDR1 is MNHNS and CDR2 is SASEGT. CDR3 bases: TGTGCCAGCGCGCCAGACTTCTACGAGCAGTACTTC. Protein product: CASAPDFYEQYF.

The genes are TRBV11-3 and TRBJ2-1; no clear D. The CDR3 spans 13 residues. V was cut by 5 bases and J by 7 bases, with 12 bases left in between. Per germline, CDR1 SGHNT and CDR2 YENEEA. The CDR3 bases are TGTGCCAGCAGCGAAACCAGGCTTAATGAGCAGTTCTTC. Its protein is CASSETRLNEQFF.

This chain uses TRBV9 with TRBJ2-2; D may be TRBD1 (5 bases). CDR3 length: 16 amino acids. V gave up 4 bases and J gave up 3 bases, with 16 bases separating them. Per the germline V gene, CDR1 is SGDLS and CDR2 is YYNGEE. CDR3 DNA: TGTGCCAGCAGCCCTCAGCCAGGACAAGACACCGGGGAGCTGTTTTTT. It translates to CASSPQPGQDTGELFF.

This clone was seen just once. V gene TRBV25-1 combines with J gene TRBJ1-4; possibly TRBD1 for D (5 bases). Germline V lookup: CDR1 MGHDK, CDR2 SYGVNS. The CDR3 covers 14 residues. Trimming pared 4 bases from V and 8 bases from J, leaving 14 bases between. The CDR3 region is CASSGGGSKEKLFF. CDR3 DNA: TGTGCCAGCAGTGGTGGGGGGAGTAAAGAAAAACTGTTTTTT. The whole variable domain, filled in from reference TRBV25-1 and TRBJ1-4, reads EADIYQTPRYLVIGTGKKITLECSQTMGHDKMYWYQQDPGMELHLIHYSYGVNSTEKGDLSSESTVSRIRTEHFPLTLESARPSHTSQYLCASSGGGSKEKLFFGSGTQLSVL.

J is TRBJ1-5 and V is TRBV18; unclear D gene. The CDR3 runs 14 residues. CDR1 and CDR2 from the germline V gene are KGHSH and LQKENI. V lost 2 bases and J 5 bases, leaving 10 bases between the germline ends. CDR3 sequence: CASSPGGSHQPQHF. In DNA form, the CDR3 reads TGTGCCAGCTCACCAGGCGGGAGTCATCAGCCCCAGCATTTT.

This clone was recorded only once. The chain recombines TRBV7-9 with TRBJ2-1, with 7 nucleotides matching TRBD2. J lost 9 bases, V lost 5 bases, and 7 bases had no gene match. CDR1 is SEHNR and CDR2 is FQNEAQ in the germline V gene (reference sequence). The CDR3 covers 13 residues. The CDR3 nucleotides read TGTGCCAGCAGCGGGCCCCCGGGGGGTGAGCAGTTCTTC. It translates to CASSGPPGGEQFF.

V and J are TRBV5-6 and TRBJ2-1; 11 positions match TRBD2. CDR3 length: 16 residues. Trimming removed 2 bases from V and 4 bases from J; junction bases left unmatched: 5. Germline CDR1 is SGHDT and CDR2 is YYEEEE. CDR3 loop: CASSFKLAGEYNEQFF. For the CDR3, the DNA is TGTGCCAGCAGCTTCAAACTAGCGGGGGAATACAATGAGCAGTTCTTC.

The chain is built from TRBV19 and TRBJ2-1, with 8 bases fitting TRBD2. The CDR3 consists of 15 residues. V lost 10 bases, J lost 2 bases, and 10 bases stayed unmatched. CDR1 is LNHDA, CDR2 SQIVND, per germline (reference sequence). The DNA for the CDR3 is TGTGCCACCACCCTGACGGGGGGGCCCTACAATGAGCAGTTCTTC. The encoded protein is CATTLTGGPYNEQFF.

The chain has TRBV2 and TRBJ1-3; D not resolved. The CDR3 has 14 residues. V shed 4 bases and J shed 0 bases, with 7 bases lying between them. Germline CDR1 reads SNHLY; CDR2 reads FYNNEI. The CDR3 DNA is TGTGCCAGCAGTGTGGCAGGCTCTGGAAACACCATATATTTT. This translates into CASSVAGSGNTIYF.

The chain recombines TRBV6-5 with TRBJ2-7; 9 nucleotides match TRBD2. The V gene end was trimmed by 6 bases and the J gene end by 12 bases; junction bases not matched to a gene: 9. The CDR3 is 12 amino acids. Looked up from germline, CDR1 is MNHEY and CDR2 is SVGAGI. The CDR3 DNA sequence: TGTGCCAGCAGGCGTAGCGGGGGACCGGTGTACTTC. Encoded protein: CASRRSGGPVYF.

This clone showed up just a few times. This rearrangement joins TRBV27 to TRBJ2-5; TRBD1 aligns across 8 bases. Looked up from germline, CDR1 is MNHEY and CDR2 is SMNVEV (reference sequence). This CDR3 comprises 14 residues. Trimming took 7 bases from V and 5 from J; bases not matched to a gene: 9. Written as DNA, the CDR3 is TGTGCCAGCACCGTTCAGGGGGCGGGGGAGACCCAGTACTTC. Translating gives CASTVQGAGETQYF.

The chain recombines TRBV2 with TRBJ1-2; D is undetermined. Germline V gives CDR1 SNHLY, CDR2 FYNNEI. With 1 base removed from V and 8 bases from J, the gap between germline ends came to 8 bases. The CDR3 covers 12 residues. The CDR3 DNA reads TGTGCCAGCAGTGAAGGAGCACAGGGCTACACCTTC. This translates into CASSEGAQGYTF.

The chain has TRBV7-3 and TRBJ1-1; 8 bases are a match to TRBD1. This CDR3 spans 14 amino acids. Germline CDR1 reads SGHTA; CDR2 reads FQGTGA. V shed 5 bases and J 2 bases; nucleotides not matched to a gene: 4. The CDR3 protein is CASSIGQGNTEAFF. The CDR3 DNA sequence: TGTGCCAGCAGCATAGGACAGGGAAACACTGAAGCTTTCTTT.

This clone was picked up one time. V usage is TRBV13 and J usage is TRBJ2-3, with 11 bases that match TRBD2. Looked up from germline, CDR1 is PRHDT and CDR2 is FYEKMQ (reference sequence). This CDR3 contains 18 residues. The J segment lost 0 bases and the V segment lost 7 bases, leaving 12 bases of the junction unmatched. CDR3 nucleotides: TGTGCCAGCACCAAAACGGCTAGCGGGGGGCGAAGCACAGATACGCAGTATTTT. It encodes CASTKTASGGRSTDTQYF.

Concerning this clone: Germline is not matched at one junction end, which may reflect a read error. The chain couples TRBV10-3 to TRBJ2-7; the D is unclear. CDR3 length equals 11 residues. Germline CDR1 is ENHRY and CDR2 is SYGVKD. The CDR3: CAITESGEQYF. The DNA for the CDR3 is TGTGCCATCACTGAGTCCGGCGAGCAGTACTTC.

The J gene is TRBJ2-5, the V gene TRBV9; 10 bases align to TRBD2. V lost 3 bases, J lost 5 bases, and 10 bases stayed unmatched. CDR1 is SGDLS and CDR2 is YYNGEE in the germline V gene. The CDR3 is 16 residues long. The CDR3 bases are TGTGCCAGCAGCGGAGGGGGGAGCGGGGGGGCCGAGACCCAGTACTTC. Translation gives CASSGGGSGGAETQYF.